The present entry profiles one TCR beta chain with its context. Antigen specificity is unknown. The sample belongs to a study of vaccination effects on CD4 cells after COVID-19. Study observations and caveats: Marked clonal contraction of both clone types appeared late after vaccination. The authors studied few convalescent patients and collected no early post-infection timepoints.

TCRdb keeps only in-frame clones here, not all; method: immunoSEQ multiplex PCR. The repertoire has roughly 35,000 clones, around 73% of them found once; the top ten carry roughly 30%. CDR3 length equals 13 residues. V shed 6 bases and J 4 bases; nucleotides not matched to a gene: 3. Germline CDR1 and CDR2: MNHEY and SVGAGI. Before any sequencing was done, the ViraFEST assay used viral peptide pools to expand antigen-specific CD4+ T cells. When around 10 days of culture had elapsed, CD4+ T cells were isolated. Nucleocapsid antibodies were negative in the vaccine recipients, who had never had SARS-CoV-2 infection. Two million PBMC per well received about 9.6 IU/ml IL-2 and approximately 9.2 ug/ml peptides in culture.

Material: CD4+ T cells from PBMCs cultured with HCoV-OC43 spike peptides, obtained before COVID-19 vaccination. Stated subset: HCoV-OC43 spike overlapping peptide pool stimulation. The clonotype comes from a human donor who received a COVID-19 vaccine. The chain is built from TRBV6-5 and TRBJ2-1; 7 bases agree with TRBD1. This chain's CDR3 is CASRRQGYNEQFF. CDR3 nucleotide sequence: TGTGCCAGCAGGAGACAGGGTTACAATGAGCAGTTCTTC.